The present TCR beta chain was sequenced within a study of T cell responses to AZD1222 COVID-19 vaccine. Sequenced by immunoSEQ multiplex PCR; TCRdb stores in-frame clones only, minus some. This table holds 130,000 or so clones, about 93% found once. CDR1 and CDR2 (germline): SNHLY, FYNNEI. The CDR3 is 16 amino acids. V trimming: 5 bases; J trimming: 7 bases; junction bases outside the gene matches: 9. Whole-study findings and limits: Clonal diversity may have been underestimated in mostly white British donors. Recipients of two AZD1222 doses showed rising Spike-specific TCR breadth and depth.

Remarks on this clone: The antigen is not known.

The sequence was collected from an adult who received the MenACWY meningococcal vaccine as a control. The genes are TRBV2 and TRBJ1-6; 9 bases map to TRBD1. This material consisted of peripheral blood, taken 28 days after the second dose of the MenACWY control vaccine. CDR3 residues: CASSRGQGNFNSPLHF. The CDR3 DNA sequence: TGTGCCAGCAGTCGCGGACAGGGGAATTTCAATTCACCCCTCCACTTT.